What follows describes a single T cell receptor beta chain. As yet, its antigen is unknown. The data are from a study of cytomegalovirus exposure and HLA in healthy donors. Losses at the gene ends were 6 bases for V and 7 bases for J; bases not matched to a gene: 4. Germline V lookup: CDR1 MNHEY, CDR2 SVGAGI. CDR3 length equals 14 residues. 60 Vbeta and 13 Jbeta primers were used in PCR. This table comes from immunoSEQ multiplex PCR, and its TCRdb copy is limited to in-frame clones, with some not included. The sample includes 60,000 to 90,000 clones, around 80% of them seen just once. Study conclusions and caveats: What a later analysis reportedly showed was that an Asian-associated ancestry cluster had fewer N-insertions than the approximately 700-donor mean. TCR beta V segments were, for the most part, productive about 87% or about 30% of the time in an earlier analysis. The authors excluded some V segments, including TRBV6-2 and TRBV6-3, as indistinguishable.

Sequenced material: PBMCs. This chain joins TRBV6-5 and TRBJ2-1; 12 positions agree with TRBD2. This TCR was sampled from a man aged 65-85 years in good health and CMV-seropositive. The CDR3 loop is CASRLAGGKNEQFF. CDR3 sequence (DNA): TGTGCCAGCAGACTAGCGGGAGGTAAAAATGAGCAGTTCTTC.